The 29 T cell receptor beta chains below come from one sample, sequenced in a study of shared clonotypes between healthy human individuals (TCRdb year 2020). The library relied on the immunoSEQ multiplex PCR assay. TCRdb provides this immuneACCESS table in a form limited to in-frame rearrangements. Some clones are lacking; in checked studies, under half of them reflect an unresolved V gene, and why the rest are absent is not known. The sample table holds approximately 2.5 million clones, of which 80% to 95% were seen once. Approximately 0.35% of the sample belongs to the ten largest clones. Specimen: naive CD4+ T cells from PBMCs. Sample cell subset or site, as interpreted from the label and publication: CD45RA+ positively selected. The receptors shown here come from a man aged 18 to 30 in good health. Some clones in this sample may be carry-over from other donors' samples.

The rearrangement joins TRBV6-1 to TRBJ2-3, with TRBD2 identical over 8 bases. CDR3 size: 14 residues. Germline CDR1 reads MNHNS; CDR2 reads SASEGT. V lost 6 bases to trimming and J lost 2 bases; unmatched junction nucleotides: 4. CDR3 loop: CASRERESTDTQYF. The CDR3 region has the DNA TGTGCCAGCAGAGAGCGGGAGTCCACAGATACGCAGTATTTT.

V usage is TRBV15 and J usage is TRBJ2-1, with 11 bases identical to TRBD2. Trimming at V came to 8 bases and at J to 0 bases, leaving 12 bases not matched to a gene. The CDR3 is 18 amino acids. CDR1 is LNHNV and CDR2 is YYDKDF in the germline V gene (reference sequence). The CDR3 here is CATDPGLAGGLSYNEQFF. In DNA form, the CDR3 reads TGTGCCACCGATCCGGGGCTAGCGGGGGGCCTCTCCTACAATGAGCAGTTCTTC.

The chain couples TRBV9 to TRBJ1-5; D possibly corresponds to TRBD1 (5 bases). V was pared by 0 bases and J by 8 bases, with 15 bases between. Germline V gene data show CDR1 as SGDLS and CDR2 as YYNGEE. The CDR3 consists of 15 residues. The CDR3 here is CASSVGQGLGEPQHF. CDR3 DNA sequence: TGTGCCAGCAGCGTAGGGCAGGGACTAGGGGAGCCCCAGCATTTT.

The chain recombines TRBV28 with TRBJ1-4; TRBD1 matches at 9 bases. Germline loops: CDR1 MDHEN, CDR2 SYDVKM. This CDR3 has 16 amino acids. With 2 bases clipped from V and 6 bases from J, the junction kept 7 bases outside the gene matches. The CDR3 protein is CASSLRTGGADEKLFF. CDR3 nucleotide sequence: TGTGCCAGCAGTTTACGCACAGGGGGCGCCGATGAAAAACTGTTTTTT.

In its sample, this clone was seen once. This chain links TRBV5-1 with TRBJ2-3; 8 bases match TRBD2. Germline assignment: CDR1 SGHRS and CDR2 YFSETQ. The J segment lost 3 bases and the V segment lost 2 bases, leaving 8 bases of the junction unmatched. CDR3 size: 16 residues. CDR3 sequence (DNA): TGCGCCAGCAGCTTTGGACTAGCTGGGGATACAGATACGCAGTATTTT. Protein: CASSFGLAGDTDTQYF. Drawing the rest from reference TRBV5-1 and TRBJ2-3, the complete variable domain is KAGVTQTPRYLIKTRGQQVTLSCSPISGHRSVSWYQQTPGQGLQFLFEYFSETQRNKGNFPGRFSGRQFSNSRSEMNVSTLELGDSALYLCASSFGLAGDTDTQYFGPGTRLTVL.

The V call is TRBV18, the J call TRBJ2-5; weak D call: TRBD1 (5 bases). CDR3 length: 15 residues. Germline CDR1 is KGHSH and CDR2 is LQKENI. Trimming took off 6 bases at V and 2 bases at J, with 16 bases between the two ends. The CDR3 DNA reads as TGTGCCAGCTCGCTCGACAGACCCGGACAAGAGACCCAGTACTTC. Translation gives CASSLDRPGQETQYF.

Comment on this clone: The sample holds other DNA sequences that translate to the same CDR3. V and J are TRBV7-3 and TRBJ2-2; 10 bases fit TRBD2. Germline V gene sequence: CDR1 SGHTA, CDR2 FQGTGA. V shed 3 bases, J shed 3 bases, and the junction held 4 bases outside the gene matches. There are 16 residues in the CDR3. CDR3 sequence (DNA): TGTGCCAGCAGCTTGCTAGCGGGAGTGGACACCGGGGAGCTGTTTTTT. This translates into CASSLLAGVDTGELFF. Full variable domain (remainder filled in from reference TRBV7-3 and TRBJ2-2): GAGVSQTPSNKVTEKGKYVELRCDPISGHTALYWYRQSLGQGPEFLIYFQGTGAADDSGLPNDRFFAVRPEGSVSTLKIQRTERGDSAVYLCASSLLAGVDTGELFFGEGSRLTVL.

The J gene is TRBJ2-1, the V gene TRBV7-3; D possibly uses TRBD1 or TRBD2 (5 bases each). The CDR3 consists of 13 residues. Germline loops: CDR1 SGHTA, CDR2 FQGTGA. V was cut by 2 bases and J by 12 bases, with 14 bases left in between. The CDR3 loop reads CASSLGDLRRQFF. The CDR3 DNA reads TGTGCCAGCAGCTTAGGGGACCTTCGCAGGCAGTTCTTC.

CDR3 nucleotides: TGCGCCAGCAGTCAATCCCGCCAGGGCCAGAAGAGGGACATTCAGTACTTC. Its translation: CASSQSRQGQKRDIQYF. The chain links TRBV23-1 to TRBJ2-4, with D possibly called TRBD1 or TRBD2 (5 bases each). TRBV23-1 is identified as an open reading frame with a role that is uncertain. With 0 bases removed from V and 8 bases from J, the gap between germline ends came to 20 bases. The CDR3 has 17 amino acids.

This chain joins TRBV6-5 and TRBJ1-5; D possibly corresponds to TRBD1 (5 bases). V lost 5 bases to trimming and J lost 9 bases, with 17 bases between them. Germline V gives CDR1 MNHEY, CDR2 SVGAGI. This CDR3 comprises 14 residues. CDR3 DNA: TGTGCCAGCAGTCCAATCGCAGGGCCTCGGCCCCAGCATTTT. Protein: CASSPIAGPRPQHF.

This sequence joins TRBV12-5 and TRBJ2-1; 7 bases are a match to TRBD2. The germline CDR1 and CDR2 sequences are LGHNT and FRNRAP. The CDR3 is made up of 17 amino acids. Trimming at V came to 0 bases and at J to 6 bases, leaving 11 bases not matched to a gene. The chain's CDR3 is CASGLVLGGGRGNEQFF. The CDR3 coding sequence is TGTGCTAGTGGTTTGGTACTAGGCGGCGGGAGAGGCAATGAGCAGTTCTTC.

The V call is TRBV4-1, the J call TRBJ2-1; D uncertain. Germline V gene lookup returns CDR1 MGHRA and CDR2 YSYEKL. Trimming stripped 5 bases from V and 8 bases from J, with 13 bases between. The CDR3 contains 13 residues. CDR3 nucleotides: TGCGCCAGCAGCACGCGCTCTGATGATGAGCAGTTCTTC. Translating gives CASSTRSDDEQFF.

This clone was counted a single time. The chain joins TRBV27 to TRBJ2-7; 11 nucleotides agree with TRBD2. Unmatched junction bases numbered 4, after V lost 2 bases and J lost 4 bases. This CDR3 spans 15 amino acids. Germline-derived CDR1 and CDR2 are MNHEY and SMNVEV (reference sequence). The CDR3 nucleotides read TGTGCCAGCAGTTTACTAGCGGGAGGCTTATACGAGCAGTACTTC. Encoded protein: CASSLLAGGLYEQYF.

On this clone itself: Other nucleotide sequences from this sample produce the same CDR3. V is TRBV14 and J is TRBJ2-2; D is unclear. The CDR3 consists of 13 residues. The V gene's germline CDR1 is SGHDN and CDR2 FVKESK. The ends were cut back, 4 bases at V and 6 bases at J, with 9 bases in the middle. CDR3 in amino acids: CASSPRLAGELFF. The CDR3 region has the DNA TGTGCCAGCAGCCCGAGGTTGGCCGGGGAGCTGTTTTTT.

The chain uses TRBV28 and TRBJ2-7; a possible D gene is TRBD2 (5 bases). Trimming removed 3 bases at V and 3 bases at J, with 15 bases between. The CDR3 covers 15 residues. CDR1 is MDHEN, CDR2 SYDVKM, per germline. In DNA, the CDR3 is TGTGCCAGCAGTTTCGGTGGAGAGGGTTACTACGAGCAGTACTTC. Translation gives CASSFGGEGYYEQYF.

The chain joins TRBV6-6 to TRBJ2-7, with 9 positions matching TRBD2. The CDR3 is made up of 16 amino acids. CDR1 MNHNY and CDR2 SVGAGI come from the germline V gene (reference sequence). V shed 2 bases, J shed 0 bases, and the junction held 5 bases outside the gene matches. The CDR3 region has the DNA TGTGCCAGCAGTTACGGCGGGAGGGCTAGCTCCTACGAGCAGTACTTC. Its translation: CASSYGGRASSYEQYF.

DNA for the CDR3: TGCGCCAGCAGCCGTGGTGGGGAGCTCACCGGGGAGCTGTTTTTT. It specifies CASSRGGELTGELFF. This chain connects TRBV5-1 to TRBJ2-2, with D possibly being TRBD2 (5 bases). CDR1 and CDR2 (germline): SGHRS, YFSETQ. Trimming took 4 bases from V and 4 from J, leaving 14 bases between them. This CDR3 contains 15 residues.

This sequence joins TRBV5-1 and TRBJ1-5, with D unresolved. The CDR3 runs to 16 residues. Germline V gene lookup returns CDR1 SGHRS and CDR2 YFSETQ. Trimming shortened V by 0 bases and J by 2 bases, and 12 bases separated the two germline ends. The CDR3 spells CASSLGDRGGNQPQHF. CDR3 sequence (DNA): TGCGCCAGCAGCTTGGGAGATCGAGGTGGCAATCAGCCCCAGCATTTT. The full variable domain, rest sourced from reference TRBV5-1 and TRBJ1-5, is KAGVTQTPRYLIKTRGQQVTLSCSPISGHRSVSWYQQTPGQGLQFLFEYFSETQRNKGNFPGRFSGRQFSNSRSEMNVSTLELGDSALYLCASSLGDRGGNQPQHFGDGTRLSIL.

J is TRBJ2-5 and V is TRBV4-2, with 7 bases matching TRBD1. The CDR3 consists of 14 residues. J gave up 2 bases and V 2 bases, and 2 bases lay outside the gene matches. Germline V lookup: CDR1 LGHNA, CDR2 YNFKEQ. CDR3 sequence: CASSQLDRQETQYF. CDR3 nucleotides: TGTGCCAGCAGCCAACTGGACAGGCAAGAGACCCAGTACTTC.

The chain is built from TRBV19 and TRBJ1-5; TRBD1 matches 7 bases. The CDR3 runs 15 residues. Germline assignment: CDR1 LNHDA and CDR2 SQIVND (reference sequence). The trim removed 3 bases at V and 7 bases at J, leaving 9 bases unmatched. CDR3 DNA sequence: TGTGCCAGTAGTATCAGCCAGGGGGTAGGACAGCCCCAGCATTTT. Translation gives CASSISQGVGQPQHF.

This clone occurred a few times. This chain joins TRBV7-3 and TRBJ1-2, with a possible D match to TRBD1 (6 bases). Per the germline V gene, CDR1 is SGHTA and CDR2 is FQGTGA. Trimming cost V 4 bases and J 8 bases, with 17 bases left between them. There are 14 residues in the CDR3. The CDR3: CASSSSTAQGGYTF. The CDR3 DNA is TGTGCCAGCAGCTCCTCGACAGCCCAGGGGGGCTACACCTTC.

With regard to this clone: This sample includes further DNA sequences coding for the same CDR3. The CDR3 coding sequence is TGTGCCAGCAGCTTACAGGGAGGCACTGAAGCTTTCTTT. It translates to CASSLQGGTEAFF. V and J are TRBV7-9 and TRBJ1-1; D may be TRBD1 (5 bases). Germline CDR1 reads SEHNR; CDR2 reads FQNEAQ (reference sequence). V lost 2 bases to trimming and J lost 4 bases, with 8 bases between them. This CDR3 contains 13 residues.

A word on this clone: This CDR3 is also generated by other DNA sequences in the sample. The chain has TRBV9 and TRBJ2-1; D unclear. The CDR3 has 13 residues. Trimming took 0 bases from V and 4 from J, leaving 5 bases between them. Germline lookup yields CDR1 SGDLS and CDR2 YYNGEE. In DNA form, the CDR3 reads TGTGCCAGCAGCGTAGCCACGTACAATGAGCAGTTCTTC. Translation: CASSVATYNEQFF. The variable domain in full, completed from reference TRBV9 and TRBJ2-1, reads DSGVTQTPKHLITATGQRVTLRCSPRSGDLSVYWYQQSLDQGLQFLIQYYNGEERAKGNILERFSAQQFPDLHSELNLSSLELGDSALYFCASSVATYNEQFFGPGTRLTVL.

This chain uses TRBV20-1 with TRBJ2-5; no clear D. Germline-derived CDR1 and CDR2 are DFQATT and SNEGSKA (reference sequence). V gave up 5 bases and J gave up 10 bases, with 14 bases separating them. The CDR3 has 11 amino acids. The CDR3 region is CSASFRNDQYF. CDR3 in DNA: TGCAGTGCTTCTTTCAGGAACGACCAGTACTTC.

The chain carries TRBV4-2 and TRBJ2-1; D gene ambiguous. The germline gives CDR1 LGHNA, CDR2 YNFKEQ. This CDR3 has 17 amino acids. Trimming removed 0 bases from V and 0 bases from J, with 12 bases in between. CDR3 nucleotides: TGTGCCAGCAGCCAAGAGGGCCCAGCTGCCTCCTACAATGAGCAGTTCTTC. Translating gives CASSQEGPAASYNEQFF.

The chain's CDR3 is CASSLPGLDVEQYF. In nucleotides, the CDR3 is TGCGCCAGCAGCTTACCGGGACTAGACGTTGAGCAGTACTTC. The chain recombines TRBV5-1 with TRBJ2-7; TRBD2 matches at 8 bases. Germline assignment: CDR1 SGHRS and CDR2 YFSETQ. V was clipped by 2 bases and J by 7 bases; unmatched bases: 8. CDR3 size: 14 residues.

The chain employs TRBV6-5 and TRBJ1-2; D not resolved. The CDR3 has 13 residues. With 2 bases removed from V and 5 bases from J, the gap between germline ends came to 9 bases. Germline CDR1 reads MNHEY; CDR2 reads SVGAGI. The CDR3 region has the DNA TGTGCCAGCAGTTACGACGTTCTATATGGCTACACCTTC. It is translated as CASSYDVLYGYTF.

The chain recombines TRBV7-3 with TRBJ2-1, with TRBD2 identical over 12 bases. J gave up 8 bases and V 5 bases, and 10 bases lay outside the gene matches. This CDR3 is built from 16 residues. Per germline, CDR1 SGHTA and CDR2 FQGTGA. CDR3 protein: CASSMTSGRDSHEQFF. CDR3 DNA sequence: TGTGCCAGCAGCATGACTAGCGGGAGAGATTCTCATGAGCAGTTCTTC.

The V call is TRBV7-2, the J call TRBJ1-2, with TRBD1 as a possible D gene (6 bases). The CDR3 length is 17 residues. Per germline, CDR1 SGHTA and CDR2 FQGNSA. Trimming took off 4 bases at V and 4 bases at J, with 22 bases between the two ends. In nucleotides, the CDR3 is TGTGCCAGCAGCTCGCCCACGGGGGGGGGCTGGTCCTATGGCTACACCTTC. Encoded protein: CASSSPTGGGWSYGYTF.